The rows below give T cell receptor beta chains drawn from one sample of a study of blood T cell repertoires in COVID-19. This table comes from immunoSEQ multiplex PCR, and its TCRdb copy is limited to in-frame clones, with some not included. The table includes over 200,000 clones, around 90% detected once. The sequenced sample was peripheral blood. The receptors were gathered from a woman younger than 30 who had recovered from COVID-19. Each CDR3 is given with its conserved first and last residue. The D gene is left open where the match is weak. The listing skips clone size in some rows; elsewhere it reads once, few, many or a size class.

v_gene,len,abundance,j_gene,d_gene,CDR3aa,CDR3nt
TRBV11-2,18,-,TRBJ2-1,-,CASSRDTRSGPSYNEQFF,TGTGCCAGCAGTAGGGACACCAGGTCGGGCCCGTCCTACAATGAGCAGTTCTTC
TRBV4-1,15,-,TRBJ1-6,TRBD1,CASSQTDRTNSPLHF,TGCGCCAGCAGCCAAACGGACAGGACTAATTCACCCCTCCACTTT
TRBV19,15,-,TRBJ1-4,TRBD1,CASSVGQGAVEKLFF,TGTGCCAGTAGTGTTGGGCAGGGGGCCGTTGAAAAACTGTTTTTT
TRBV15,14,-,TRBJ1-5,-,CATSARGSNQPQHF,TGTGCCACCAGCGCCCGGGGAAGCAATCAGCCCCAGCATTTT
TRBV5-1,15,-,TRBJ1-2,TRBD1,CASSLAPGGDYGYTF,TGCGCCAGCAGCTTGGCACCAGGGGGTGACTATGGCTACACCTTC
TRBV18,15,-,TRBJ1-2,TRBD1,CASSPPSQGVYGYTF,TGTGCCAGCTCACCACCCTCCCAGGGGGTCTATGGCTACACCTTC
TRBV7-2,13,-,TRBJ2-3,-,CASSFRETDTQYF,TGTGCCAGCAGCTTTCGGGAGACAGATACGCAGTATTTT
TRBV29-1,15,-,TRBJ2-6,-,CSVEYRGSGANVLTF,TGCAGCGTTGAATATCGGGGGTCTGGGGCCAACGTCCTGACTTTC
TRBV18,16,few,TRBJ1-2,-,CASSPERQAPRYGYTF,TGTGCCAGCTCACCAGAGAGACAGGCCCCTCGCTATGGCTACACCTTC
TRBV6-5,14,-,TRBJ2-7,TRBD1,CASSRGQLSYEQYF,TGTGCCAGCAGTCGGGGACAGCTTTCCTACGAGCAGTACTTC
TRBV15,15,-,TRBJ1-2,TRBD1,CATSTFGTGPAGYTF,TGTGCCACCAGCACTTTCGGGACAGGCCCCGCGGGCTACACCTTC
TRBV30,13,-,TRBJ1-1,-,CAWRAHSRGQAFF,TGTGCCTGGAGGGCTCACTCGCGGGGTCAAGCTTTCTTT
TRBV6-5,15,-,TRBJ2-7,TRBD2,CASSLLYPDGGEQYF,TGTGCCAGCAGCCTCCTCTACCCCGACGGGGGGGAGCAGTACTTC
TRBV9,14,-,TRBJ1-2,-,CASSVGDYQDGYTF,TGTGCCAGCAGCGTAGGAGATTATCAGGATGGCTACACCTTC
TRBV9,15,-,TRBJ2-2,-,CASSVEGTHNRELFF,TGTGCCAGCAGCGTAGAGGGGACACATAACCGGGAGCTGTTTTTT
TRBV5-6,15,-,TRBJ2-1,TRBD2,CASSYPGGPKDEQFF,TGTGCCAGCAGTTACCCGGGAGGGCCTAAGGATGAGCAGTTCTTC
TRBV30,15,-,TRBJ1-3,-,CAWGRPGERRNTIYF,TGTGCCTGGGGGAGGCCAGGGGAACGGCGGAACACCATATATTTT
TRBV20-1,15,-,TRBJ2-1,TRBD1,CSASLDRGPSGEQFF,TGCAGTGCTAGTTTGGACAGGGGGCCCTCAGGTGAGCAGTTCTTC
TRBV19,16,-,TRBJ1-2,-,CASSTAARGRNYGYTF,TGTGCCAGTAGTACCGCAGCGAGGGGGAGAAACTATGGCTACACCTTC
TRBV13,14,-,TRBJ2-1,-,CASSYRTRSNEQFF,TGTGCCAGCAGCTATAGGACACGTTCCAATGAGCAGTTCTTC
TRBV5-4,12,-,TRBJ2-2,TRBD1,CAAQGEIGELFF,TGTGCCGCCCAGGGGGAGATCGGGGAGCTGTTTTTT
TRBV5-1,15,-,TRBJ2-1,TRBD2,CASSLGASGGNEQFF,TGCGCCAGCAGCTTGGGTGCTAGCGGGGGCAATGAGCAGTTCTTC
TRBV6-5,15,-,TRBJ2-7,TRBD2,CASSYSRLAGNEQYF,TGTGCCAGCAGTTACTCGAGACTAGCGGGAAACGAGCAGTACTTC
TRBV14,13,few,TRBJ2-7,TRBD2,CASSLGLAGVLYF,TGTGCCAGCAGCCTCGGACTAGCGGGAGTCTTGTACTTC
TRBV29-1,13,-,TRBJ1-2,TRBD1,CSVPRTGGYGYTF,TGCAGCGTCCCCCGGACAGGGGGCTATGGCTACACCTTC
TRBV7-3,15,-,TRBJ2-3,TRBD2,CASSLGVAGVYTQYF,TGTGCCAGCAGCTTAGGGGTAGCGGGAGTATATACGCAGTATTTT
TRBV5-1,15,-,TRBJ1-1,-,CASSPNPDGGAEAFF,TGCGCCAGCAGCCCGAACCCGGATGGAGGTGCTGAAGCTTTCTTT
TRBV3-1/TRBV3-2,14,-,TRBJ1-4,-,CASSQGLPNEKLFF,TGTGCCAGCAGCCAAGGACTCCCTAATGAAAAACTGTTTTTT
TRBV6-1,16,-,TRBJ2-4,-,CASSEPDRLAKNIQYF,TGTGCCAGCAGTGAACCAGACAGGCTAGCCAAAAACATTCAGTACTTC
TRBV27,14,once,TRBJ1-3,-,CASSGSTSGNTIYF,TGTGCCAGCAGCGGGTCAACCTCTGGAAACACCATATATTTT
TRBV18,15,-,TRBJ2-2,TRBD1,CASSPRQGNTGELFF,TGTGCCAGCTCACCACGACAGGGGAACACCGGGGAGCTGTTTTTT
TRBV27,17,-,TRBJ2-1,TRBD1,CASSLSGWTGEANEQFF,TGTGCCAGCAGTTTATCAGGGTGGACAGGGGAGGCTAATGAGCAGTTCTTC
TRBV15,15,-,TRBJ1-2,-,CATSRDLGQSNGYTF,TGTGCCACCAGCAGAGATCTCGGACAGTCTAATGGCTACACCTTC
TRBV19,13,-,TRBJ2-6,-,CASKASGANVLTF,TGTGCCAGTAAAGCCTCTGGGGCCAACGTCCTGACTTTC
TRBV6-5,15,-,TRBJ2-1,-,CASSISGSSYNEQFF,TGTGCCAGCAGTATCAGCGGTAGCTCCTACAATGAGCAGTTCTTC
TRBV29-1,13,-,TRBJ2-2,-,CSVHGIRAGELFF,TGCAGCGTTCACGGTATTAGAGCCGGGGAGCTGTTTTTT
TRBV18,15,-,TRBJ2-3,TRBD1,CASSQGQVATDTQYF,TGTGCCAGCTCCCAGGGACAGGTCGCCACAGATACGCAGTATTTT
TRBV30,12,-,TRBJ2-7,-,CAWSDGQPEQYF,TGTGCCTGGAGTGATGGACAGCCCGAGCAGTACTTC
TRBV2,13,-,TRBJ2-3,-,CASSGDTTDTQYF,TGTGCCAGCAGTGGGGACACGACAGATACGCAGTATTTT
TRBV24-1,14,-,TRBJ2-3,TRBD2,CATSRAGATDTQYF,TGTGCCACCAGCCGAGCGGGAGCCACAGATACGCAGTATTTT
TRBV27,16,-,TRBJ2-1,TRBD1,CASSTPGQGSYNEQFF,TGTGCCAGCAGTACACCGGGACAGGGGTCCTACAATGAGCAGTTCTTC
TRBV7-9,17,-,TRBJ2-7,TRBD2,CASSRPGGFSKPYEQYF,TGTGCCAGCAGCCGACCGGGGGGGTTCAGCAAACCCTACGAGCAGTACTTC
TRBV18,14,-,TRBJ1-2,-,CASSWTDQGDGYTF,TGTGCCAGCTCTTGGACTGACCAAGGAGATGGCTACACCTTC
TRBV5-6,14,-,TRBJ1-3,-,CASSRARGRNTIYF,TGTGCCAGCAGCCGTGCCCGGGGTAGAAACACCATATATTTT
TRBV11-2,12,-,TRBJ2-7,-,CASSSSSYEQYF,TGTGCCAGCAGCAGTAGCTCCTACGAGCAGTACTTC
TRBV14,12,-,TRBJ1-5,-,CASSQLNQPQHF,TGTGCCAGCAGCCAACTCAATCAGCCCCAGCATTTT
TRBV19,15,-,TRBJ2-1,TRBD2,CASSREAGVYNEQFF,TGTGCCAGTAGCAGAGAGGCGGGGGTATACAATGAGCAGTTCTTC
TRBV10-3,15,-,TRBJ1-2,-,CAISESPDRSYGYTF,TGTGCCATCAGTGAGTCTCCCGACAGGAGCTATGGCTACACCTTC
TRBV25-1,16,-,TRBJ2-4,TRBD2,CASSGPLAGGGNIQYF,TGTGCCAGCAGCGGACCCTTAGCGGGAGGTGGAAACATTCAGTACTTC
TRBV7-3,15,-,TRBJ2-3,-,CASSLRARGTDTQYF,TGTGCCAGCAGCTTGAGGGCCCGGGGCACAGATACGCAGTATTTT
TRBV6-1,18,once,TRBJ2-2,TRBD1,CASSEGNDRVGNTGELFF,TGTGCCAGCAGTGAAGGGAACGACAGGGTGGGGAACACCGGGGAGCTGTTTTTT